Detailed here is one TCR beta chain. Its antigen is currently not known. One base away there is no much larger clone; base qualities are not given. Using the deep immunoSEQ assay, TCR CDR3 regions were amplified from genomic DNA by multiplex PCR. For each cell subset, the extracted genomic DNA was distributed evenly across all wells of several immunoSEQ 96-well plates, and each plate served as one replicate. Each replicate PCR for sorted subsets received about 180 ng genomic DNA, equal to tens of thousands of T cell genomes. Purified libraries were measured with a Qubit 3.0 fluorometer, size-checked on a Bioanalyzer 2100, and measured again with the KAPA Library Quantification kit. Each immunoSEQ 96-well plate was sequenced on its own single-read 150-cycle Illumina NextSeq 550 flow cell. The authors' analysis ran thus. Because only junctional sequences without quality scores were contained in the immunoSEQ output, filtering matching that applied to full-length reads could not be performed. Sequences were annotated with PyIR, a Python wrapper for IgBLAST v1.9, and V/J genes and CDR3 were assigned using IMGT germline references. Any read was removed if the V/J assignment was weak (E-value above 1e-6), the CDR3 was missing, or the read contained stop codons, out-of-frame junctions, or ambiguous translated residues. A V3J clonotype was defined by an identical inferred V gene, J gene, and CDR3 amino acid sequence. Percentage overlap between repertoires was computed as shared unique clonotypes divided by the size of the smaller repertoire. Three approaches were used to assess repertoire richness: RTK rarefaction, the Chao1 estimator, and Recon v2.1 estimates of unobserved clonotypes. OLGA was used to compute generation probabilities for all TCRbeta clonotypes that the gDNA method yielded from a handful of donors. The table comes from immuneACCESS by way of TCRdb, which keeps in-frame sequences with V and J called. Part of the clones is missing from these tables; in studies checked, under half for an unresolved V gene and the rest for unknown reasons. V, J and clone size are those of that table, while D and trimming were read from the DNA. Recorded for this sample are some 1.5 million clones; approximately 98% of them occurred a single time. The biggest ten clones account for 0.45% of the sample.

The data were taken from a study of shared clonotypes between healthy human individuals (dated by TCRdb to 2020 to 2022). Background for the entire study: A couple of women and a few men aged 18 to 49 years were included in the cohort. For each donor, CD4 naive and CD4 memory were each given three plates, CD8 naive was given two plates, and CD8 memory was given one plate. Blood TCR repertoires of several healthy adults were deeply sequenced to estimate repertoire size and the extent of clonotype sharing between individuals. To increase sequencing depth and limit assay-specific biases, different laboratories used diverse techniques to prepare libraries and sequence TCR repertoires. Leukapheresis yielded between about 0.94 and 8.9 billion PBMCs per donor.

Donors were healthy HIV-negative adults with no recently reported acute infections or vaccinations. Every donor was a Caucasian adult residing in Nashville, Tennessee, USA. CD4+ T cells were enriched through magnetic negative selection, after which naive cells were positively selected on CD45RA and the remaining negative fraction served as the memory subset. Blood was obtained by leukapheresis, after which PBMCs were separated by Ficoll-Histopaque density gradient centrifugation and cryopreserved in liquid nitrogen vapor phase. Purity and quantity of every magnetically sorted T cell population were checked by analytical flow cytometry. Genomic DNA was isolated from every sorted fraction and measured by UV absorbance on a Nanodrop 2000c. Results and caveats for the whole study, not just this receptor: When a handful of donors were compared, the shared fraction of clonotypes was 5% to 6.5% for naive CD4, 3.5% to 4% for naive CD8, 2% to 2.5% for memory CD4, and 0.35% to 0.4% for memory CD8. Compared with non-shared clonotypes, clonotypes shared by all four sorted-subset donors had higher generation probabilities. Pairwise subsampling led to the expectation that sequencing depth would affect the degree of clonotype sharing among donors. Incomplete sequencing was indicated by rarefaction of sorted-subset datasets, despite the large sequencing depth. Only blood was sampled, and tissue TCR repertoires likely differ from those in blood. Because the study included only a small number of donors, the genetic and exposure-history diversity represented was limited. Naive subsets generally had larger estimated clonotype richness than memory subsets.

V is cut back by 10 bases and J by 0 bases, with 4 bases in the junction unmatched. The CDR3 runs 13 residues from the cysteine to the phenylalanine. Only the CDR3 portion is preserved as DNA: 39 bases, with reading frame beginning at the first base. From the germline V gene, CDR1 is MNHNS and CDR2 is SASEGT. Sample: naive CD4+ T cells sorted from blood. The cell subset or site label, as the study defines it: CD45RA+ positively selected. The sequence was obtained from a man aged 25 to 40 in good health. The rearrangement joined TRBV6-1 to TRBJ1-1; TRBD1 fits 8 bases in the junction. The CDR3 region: CANTDRVNTEAFF. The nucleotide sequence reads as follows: TGTGCCAATACGGACAGGGTGAACACTGAAGCTTTCTTT.